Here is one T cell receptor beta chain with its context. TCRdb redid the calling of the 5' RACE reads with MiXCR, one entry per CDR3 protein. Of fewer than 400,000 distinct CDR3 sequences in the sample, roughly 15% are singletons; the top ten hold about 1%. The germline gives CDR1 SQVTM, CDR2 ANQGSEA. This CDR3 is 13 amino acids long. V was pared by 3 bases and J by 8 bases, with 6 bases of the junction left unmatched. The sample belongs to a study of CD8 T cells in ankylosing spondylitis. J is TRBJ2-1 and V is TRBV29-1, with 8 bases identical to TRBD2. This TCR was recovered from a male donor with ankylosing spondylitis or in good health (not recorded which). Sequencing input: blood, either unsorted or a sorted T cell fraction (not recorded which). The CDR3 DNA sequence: TGCAGCGTTGACATAGCGGGATGGGATGAGCAGTTCTTC. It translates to CSVDIAGWDEQFF.